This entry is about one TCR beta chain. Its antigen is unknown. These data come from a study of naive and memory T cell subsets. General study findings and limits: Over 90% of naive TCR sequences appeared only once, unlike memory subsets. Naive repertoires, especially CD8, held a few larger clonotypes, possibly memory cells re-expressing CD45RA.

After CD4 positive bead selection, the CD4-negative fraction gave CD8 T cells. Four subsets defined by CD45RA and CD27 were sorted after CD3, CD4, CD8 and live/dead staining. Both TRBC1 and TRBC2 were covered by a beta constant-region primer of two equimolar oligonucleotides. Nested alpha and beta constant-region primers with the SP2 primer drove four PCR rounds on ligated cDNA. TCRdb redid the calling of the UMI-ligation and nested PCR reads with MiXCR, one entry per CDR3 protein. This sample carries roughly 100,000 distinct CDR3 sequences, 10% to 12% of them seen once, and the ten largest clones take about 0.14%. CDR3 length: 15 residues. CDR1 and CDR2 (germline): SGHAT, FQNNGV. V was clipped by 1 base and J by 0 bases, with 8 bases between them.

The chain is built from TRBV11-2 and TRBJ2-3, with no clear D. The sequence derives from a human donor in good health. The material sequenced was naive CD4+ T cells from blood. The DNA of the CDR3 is TGTGCCAGCAGCTTAGTCCCCGAAAGCACAGATACGCAGTATTTT. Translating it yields CASSLVPESTDTQYF.